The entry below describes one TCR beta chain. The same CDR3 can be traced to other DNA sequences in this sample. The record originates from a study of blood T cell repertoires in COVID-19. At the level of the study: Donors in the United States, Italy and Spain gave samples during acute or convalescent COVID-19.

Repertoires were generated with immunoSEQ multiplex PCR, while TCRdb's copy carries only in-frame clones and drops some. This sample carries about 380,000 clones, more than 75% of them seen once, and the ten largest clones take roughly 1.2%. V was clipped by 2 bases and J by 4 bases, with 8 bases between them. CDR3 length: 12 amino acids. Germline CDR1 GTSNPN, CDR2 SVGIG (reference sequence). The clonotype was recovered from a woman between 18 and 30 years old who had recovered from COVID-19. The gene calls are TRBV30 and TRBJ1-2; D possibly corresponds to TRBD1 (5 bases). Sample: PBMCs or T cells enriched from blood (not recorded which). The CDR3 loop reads CAWSFQGYGYTF. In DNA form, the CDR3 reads TGTGCCTGGAGTTTTCAGGGCTATGGCTACACCTTC.